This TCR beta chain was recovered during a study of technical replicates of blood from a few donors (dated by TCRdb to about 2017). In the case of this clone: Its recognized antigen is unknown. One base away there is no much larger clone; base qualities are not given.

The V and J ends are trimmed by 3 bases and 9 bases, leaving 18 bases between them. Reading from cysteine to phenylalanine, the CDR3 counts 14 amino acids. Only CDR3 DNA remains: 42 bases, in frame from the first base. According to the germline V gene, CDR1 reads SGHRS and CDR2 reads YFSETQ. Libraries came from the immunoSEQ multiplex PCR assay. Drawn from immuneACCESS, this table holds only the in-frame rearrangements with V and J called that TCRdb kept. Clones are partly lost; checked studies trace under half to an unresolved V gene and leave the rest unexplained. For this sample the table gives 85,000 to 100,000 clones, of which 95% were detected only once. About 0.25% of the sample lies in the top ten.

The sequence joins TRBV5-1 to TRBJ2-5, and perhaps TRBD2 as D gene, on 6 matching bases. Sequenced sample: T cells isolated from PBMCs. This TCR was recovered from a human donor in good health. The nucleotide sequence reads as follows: TGCGCCAGCAGCTCGGACACCGGGGGTGTGGCCCAGTACTTC. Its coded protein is CASSSDTGGVAQYF.